The 8 T cell receptor beta chains below all came from one sample that was sequenced in a study of T-cell reconstitution after alpha-beta-depleted transplantation in children. Unique molecular identifiers were incorporated into the prepared TCRbeta library. Each CDR3 protein gets one entry after TCRdb re-called the PCR reads with MiXCR. The sample has about 980,000 distinct CDR3 sequences, about 31% seen once. The input for sequencing was PBMCs, mostly from graft donor cells, taken 360 days after TCRalphabeta/CD19-depleted stem cell transplant. The receptors originated from a boy in the first two years of life who had a stem cell transplant for SCID, so the T cells may come from the graft donor.

This clonotype was detected only a few times. The chain combines TRBV9 with TRBJ1-2, with D tentatively TRBD1 (5 bases). The CDR3 covers 15 residues. With 7 bases removed from V and 5 bases from J, the gap between germline ends came to 21 bases. Germline V gene lookup returns CDR1 SGDLS and CDR2 YYNGEE. CDR3 amino acids: CASHVGGNPLYGYTF. In DNA, the CDR3 is TGTGCCAGCCACGTGGGGGGAAATCCCCTTTATGGCTACACCTTC.

This clonotype appeared a few times. This chain connects TRBV18 to TRBJ1-4; the match to TRBD1 covers 7 bases. The V segment lost 3 bases and the J segment 6 bases; nucleotides outside the gene matches: 13. Germline assignment: CDR1 KGHSH and CDR2 LQKENI. The CDR3 runs 17 residues. The CDR3 DNA is TGTGCCAGCTCACCGGGACAGCTCTCGATTTGGGATGAAAAACTGTTTTTT. It translates to CASSPGQLSIWDEKLFF.

This clonotype came up a few times. J is TRBJ2-2 and V is TRBV7-2; a possible D gene is TRBD1 (6 bases). The CDR3 runs to 15 residues. Germline CDR1 SGHTA, CDR2 FQGNSA. Trimming pared 3 bases from V and 5 bases from J, leaving 13 bases between. CDR3 protein: CASSFIQGPTGELFF. The CDR3 coding sequence is TGTGCCAGCAGCTTTATCCAGGGGCCAACCGGGGAGCTGTTTTTT.

This clonotype was detected many times. This sequence joins TRBV4-1 and TRBJ2-3; D is possibly TRBD2 (6 bases). Germline CDR1 reads MGHRA; CDR2 reads YSYEKL. CDR3 length: 13 amino acids. Trimming shortened V by 4 bases and J by 3 bases, and 8 bases separated the two germline ends. The DNA for the CDR3 is TGCGCCAGCAGCCCTGCGGGGACAGATACGCAGTATTTT. It encodes CASSPAGTDTQYF.

This chain links TRBV10-3 with TRBJ2-2, with D perhaps matching TRBD2 (7 bases). V lost 8 bases and J 4 bases, leaving 8 bases between the germline ends. This CDR3 is built from 12 residues. CDR1 and CDR2 from the germline V gene are ENHRY and SYGVKD. The DNA for the CDR3 is TGTGCCATCGGGGGGGCCACCGGGGAGCTGTTTTTT. Amino acids: CAIGGATGELFF.

The sample holds a few counts of this clonotype. V usage is TRBV12-3 or TRBV12-4 and J usage is TRBJ2-2; maybe TRBD1 (7 bases). Trimming took off 6 bases at V and 5 bases at J, with 10 bases between the two ends. The CDR3 loop spans 13 amino acids. The CDR3 sequence is CASRTGRTGELFF. For the CDR3, the DNA is TGTGCCAGCAGGACAGGGAGGACCGGGGAGCTGTTTTTT.

The V call is TRBV12-3 or TRBV12-4, the J call TRBJ2-3; D is uncertain. This CDR3 comprises 15 residues. Trimming left V 5 bases short and J 5 bases short, with 17 bases between. As DNA, the CDR3 is TGTGCCAGCAGTATGACCCATACCCCTCTAGATACGCAGTATTTT. As protein: CASSMTHTPLDTQYF.

J is TRBJ2-2 and V is TRBV6-2 or TRBV6-3; 10 bases are a match to TRBD2. Germline V gene lookup returns CDR1 MNHEY and CDR2 SVGEGT. The J segment lost 5 bases and the V segment lost 6 bases, leaving 3 bases of the junction unmatched. This CDR3 spans 14 amino acids. The CDR3 sequence: CASSKGLATGELFF. CDR3 bases: TGTGCCAGCAGCAAGGGACTAGCGACCGGGGAGCTGTTTTTT.